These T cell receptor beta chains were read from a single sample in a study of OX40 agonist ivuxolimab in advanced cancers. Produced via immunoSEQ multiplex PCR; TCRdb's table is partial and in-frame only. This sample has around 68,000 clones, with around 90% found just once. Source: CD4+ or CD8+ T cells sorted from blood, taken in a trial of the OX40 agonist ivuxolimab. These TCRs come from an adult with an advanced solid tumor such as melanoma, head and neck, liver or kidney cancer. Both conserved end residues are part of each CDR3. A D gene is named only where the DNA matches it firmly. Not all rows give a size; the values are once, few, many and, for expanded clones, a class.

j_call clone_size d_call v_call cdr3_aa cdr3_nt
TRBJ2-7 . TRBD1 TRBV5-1 CASSLAGTGPYEQYF TGCGCCAGCAGCTTGGCCGGGACAGGACCTTACGAGCAGTACTTC
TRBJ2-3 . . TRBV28 CASSLAGRVLTDTQYF TGTGCCAGCAGTTTGGCCGGGAGAGTCTTGACAGATACGCAGTATTTT
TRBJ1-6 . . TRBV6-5 CASSSPESSYNSPLHF TGTGCCAGCAGTTCGCCGGAAAGCTCCTATAATTCACCCCTCCACTTT
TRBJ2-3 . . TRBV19 CASSPLGGTLSTDTQYF TGTGCCAGTAGTCCGCTCGGGGGAACTCTAAGCACAGATACGCAGTATTTT
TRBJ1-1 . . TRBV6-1 CASRTGQGGTKAFF TGTGCCAGCAGAACCGGCCAGGGAGGAACTAAGGCTTTCTTT
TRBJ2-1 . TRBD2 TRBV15 CATSRDFLAAYNEQFF TGTGCCACCAGCAGAGATTTCCTAGCGGCCTACAATGAGCAGTTCTTC
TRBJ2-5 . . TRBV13 CASSRGETQYF TGTGCCAGCAGCAGGGGGGAGACCCAGTACTTC
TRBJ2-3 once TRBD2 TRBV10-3 CAISEPLLAGNTDTQYF TGTGCCATCAGTGAGCCGCTACTAGCGGGGAACACAGATACGCAGTATTTT
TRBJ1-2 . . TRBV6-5 CASSYEGNTNYGYTF TGTGCCAGCAGTTACGAAGGGAATACTAACTATGGCTACACCTTC
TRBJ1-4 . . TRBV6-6 CASSYTRTAGQLFF TGTGCCAGCAGTTACACCCGGACAGCCGGACAACTGTTTTTT
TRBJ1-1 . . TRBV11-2 CASSLDPSSRSTEAFF TGTGCCAGCAGCTTAGACCCGTCCTCCCGGAGCACTGAAGCTTTCTTT